The 10 T cell receptor beta chains below come from one sample, sequenced in a study of cytomegalovirus exposure and HLA in healthy donors (dated by TCRdb to between 2016 and 2019). Libraries were prepared through the immunoSEQ multiplex PCR assay. The multiplex PCR relied on a mix of 60 forward primers for TCR Vbeta segments and 13 reverse primers for TCR Jbeta segments. Sourced from immuneACCESS, this table was stored by TCRdb with only in-frame sequences that have V and J called. A share of the clones is absent; for the studies checked, an unresolved V gene accounts for under half, and the remainder has no known explanation. This sample's table carries over 100,000 clones. About 4% of the sample comes from the top ten. Specimen: PBMCs. The receptor source for this set is a man between 25 and 39 years old in good health and CMV-seronegative.

The CDR3 DNA reads TGTGCCAGCAAAGGGACAGGGGCCGGGGAGCTGTTTTTT. This codes for CASKGTGAGELFF. V and J are TRBV6-6 and TRBJ2-2; 10 bases agree with TRBD1. Trimming cost V 7 bases and J 6 bases; bases outside gene matches: 2. This CDR3 spans 13 amino acids. Per germline, CDR1 MNHNY and CDR2 SVGAGI (reference sequence).

The rearrangement links TRBV6-1 to TRBJ2-7, with TRBD2 identical over 8 bases. Unmatched junction bases numbered 8, after V lost 7 bases and J lost 0 bases. Germline V CDR1 and CDR2: MNHNS, SASEGT. The CDR3 is 15 residues long. The CDR3 DNA sequence: TGTGCCAGCATCTCAGCGGGGGCCCTCTCCTACGAGCAGTACTTC. It yields the protein CASISAGALSYEQYF.

The chain recombines TRBV5-1 with TRBJ1-1; no clear D. Germline loops: CDR1 SGHRS, CDR2 YFSETQ. Trimming removed 1 base at V and 0 bases at J, with 7 bases between. This CDR3 is 14 amino acids long. The CDR3, as DNA: TGCGCCAGCAGCTTGCCTACAGTGAACACTGAAGCTTTCTTT. This sequence encodes CASSLPTVNTEAFF.

The chain carries TRBV2 and TRBJ2-2; D unresolved. Germline CDR1 reads SNHLY; CDR2 reads FYNNEI. The length of the CDR3 is 14 residues. The germline V and J ends were trimmed by 0 bases and 2 bases, with 4 bases remaining between them. The chain's CDR3 is CASSEAANTGELFF. CDR3 DNA sequence: TGTGCCAGCAGTGAAGCGGCTAACACCGGGGAGCTGTTTTTT.

This chain links TRBV11-3 with TRBJ2-5; TRBD1 aligns across 9 bases. The junction had 6 bases not matched to a gene; V was cut back by 2 bases and J by 5 bases. Per the germline V gene, CDR1 is SGHNT and CDR2 is YENEEA. The CDR3 has 15 amino acids. CDR3 sequence (DNA): TGTGCCAGCAGCTTAAAGACAGGGGGTGGTGAGACCCAGTACTTC. Translated, it gives CASSLKTGGGETQYF.

The chain uses TRBV5-1 and TRBJ1-4, with 8 bases lining up with TRBD1. Germline CDR1 is SGHRS and CDR2 is YFSETQ. J gave up 1 base and V 3 bases, and 14 bases lay outside the gene matches. This CDR3 has 19 residues. CDR3 amino acids: CASSSGGAGGGLTNEKLFF. CDR3 DNA: TGCGCCAGCAGCTCTGGGGGCGCAGGGGGCGGACTAACTAATGAAAAACTGTTTTTT. The whole variable domain, remainder taken from reference TRBV5-1 and TRBJ1-4, is KAGVTQTPRYLIKTRGQQVTLSCSPISGHRSVSWYQQTPGQGLQFLFEYFSETQRNKGNFPGRFSGRQFSNSRSEMNVSTLELGDSALYLCASSSGGAGGGLTNEKLFFGSGTQLSVL.

The DNA of the CDR3 is TGTGCCAGCAGTTTTGTGCGCGGGAGAGGCAATGAGCAGTTCTTC. Encoded protein: CASSFVRGRGNEQFF. V and J are TRBV27 and TRBJ2-1; 7 nucleotides align to TRBD2. The CDR3 sequence is 15 residues long. J gave up 6 bases and V 3 bases, and 8 bases lay outside the gene matches. CDR1 is MNHEY, CDR2 SMNVEV, per germline (reference sequence).

The CDR3 nucleotides read TGTGCCAGCTCACGGGCGCGTCAGGGGGCCGGCGAGGAAGAAAAACTGTTTTTT. Translated: CASSRARQGAGEEEKLFF. The chain has TRBV18 and TRBJ1-4, with 8 bases aligning to TRBD1. The junction had 18 bases not matched to a gene; V was cut back by 4 bases and J by 8 bases. The CDR3 runs 18 residues. The germline gives CDR1 KGHSH, CDR2 LQKENI.

The chain employs TRBV28 and TRBJ1-2, with 7 bases that match TRBD1. Looked up from germline, CDR1 is MDHEN and CDR2 is SYDVKM. This CDR3 spans 14 amino acids. V trimming: 2 bases; J trimming: 5 bases; junction bases outside the gene matches: 5. CDR3 in DNA: TGTGCCAGCAGTTTAAGTGTCAGGGGGTATGGCTACACCTTC. Amino acid sequence: CASSLSVRGYGYTF.

The chain is built from TRBV7-2 and TRBJ2-5; D not resolved. CDR1 is SGHTA, CDR2 FQGNSA, per germline. V lost 2 bases and J 4 bases, leaving 8 bases between the germline ends. The CDR3 covers 13 residues. CDR3 DNA: TGTGCCAGCAGCTTAATAGATCGAGAGACCCAGTACTTC. Its protein is CASSLIDRETQYF.